This T cell receptor beta chain was identified in a study of shared clonotypes between healthy human individuals. Free of recent acute infections or vaccinations, the donors were healthy HIV-negative adults. Comment on this clone: At the DNA level, this CDR3 is encoded by other sequences in the same sample as well.

This CDR3 is 11 amino acids long. From germline, CDR1 is SGHNT and CDR2 YENEEA. The V and J ends lost 5 bases and 5 bases respectively, with 4 bases between them. Clones were read by immunoSEQ multiplex PCR, and TCRdb kept only the in-frame ones, dropping some. The table shows about 2.4 million clones, with over 85% occurring only once. Sequencing was performed on naive CD4+ T cells from PBMCs. Stated subset: CD45RA+ positively selected. The chain has TRBV11-3 and TRBJ2-1; unclear D gene. This receptor was taken from a man in his late teens or twenties in good health. Some clones in this sample may be carry-over from other donors' samples. CDR3 sequence (DNA): TGTGCCAGCAGCGGGGACAATGAGCAGTTCTTC. This translates into CASSGDNEQFF. Supplemented by reference TRBV11-3 and TRBJ2-1, the full variable domain reads EAGVVQSPRYKIIEKKQPVAFWCNPISGHNTLYWYLQNLGQGPELLIRYENEEAVDDSQLPKDRFSAERLKGVDSTLKIQPAELGDSAVYLCASSGDNEQFFGPGTRLTVL.